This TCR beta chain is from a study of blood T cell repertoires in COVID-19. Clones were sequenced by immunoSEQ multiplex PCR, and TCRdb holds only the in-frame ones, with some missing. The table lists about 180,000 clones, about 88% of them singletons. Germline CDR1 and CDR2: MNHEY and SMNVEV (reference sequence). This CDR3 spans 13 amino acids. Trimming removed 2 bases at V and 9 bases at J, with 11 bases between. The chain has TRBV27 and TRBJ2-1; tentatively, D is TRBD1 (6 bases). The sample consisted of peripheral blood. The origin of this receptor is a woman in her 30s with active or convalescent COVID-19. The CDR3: CASSLLGGTEQFF. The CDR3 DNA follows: TGTGCCAGCAGTTTACTTGGGGGCACTGAGCAGTTCTTC.